This note documents a single TCR beta chain sequence. This sample stems from a study of blood T cell repertoires in COVID-19. In the study overall: The United States, Italy and Spain were the sources of the acute and convalescent COVID-19 samples. Sources were T cells, B-cell-depleted T cells, or PBMCs; the material itself was cDNA or gDNA.

V dropped 6 bases and J dropped 2 bases, with 10 bases sitting between them. This CDR3 is 13 amino acids long. Germline CDR1 and CDR2: MNHNY and SVGAGI (reference sequence). Original data processing: The authors estimated nucleated cell counts from reference gene primer amplification. Measured with immunoSEQ multiplex PCR; TCRdb has only the in-frame clones, and not every one. V and J calls and clone size are given by that table; D and trimming were obtained from the DNA. The sample lists approximately 50,000 clones; just under 90% were seen once. Material: peripheral blood. The V gene is TRBV6-6, the J gene TRBJ1-2; D unclear. The origin of this receptor is a man aged 50 to 60 with acute or convalescent COVID-19. CDR3 amino acids: CASRGGGNYGYTF. CDR3 nucleotides: TGTGCCAGCAGAGGTGGAGGGAACTATGGCTACACCTTC.